The source of this T cell receptor beta chain is a study of response to subunit inactivated influenza vaccine. Germline loops: CDR1 DFQATT, CDR2 SNEGSKA (reference sequence). J gave up 3 bases and V 5 bases, and 3 bases lay outside the gene matches. The CDR3 is made up of 15 amino acids. Notes on the study in general: A suggestion made by the authors is that each seasonal influenza vaccination recruits few new T cells.

TCRdb re-called the RT-PCR reads with MiXCR, one entry per CDR3 protein. Among hundreds of thousands of distinct CDR3 sequences listed, about 18% were seen once. This clonotype has just a few counts. Its specificity is not known. The clonotype comes from a man aged 45-60 years who received an inactivated influenza vaccine. J is TRBJ2-3 and V is TRBV20-1; TRBD2 aligns across 15 bases. The sample here was PBMCs from blood, taken 5 days after vaccination. In nucleotides, the CDR3 is TGCAGTGCTTACGGGACTAGCGGGAGGACAGATACGCAGTATTTT. Translating gives CSAYGTSGRTDTQYF.